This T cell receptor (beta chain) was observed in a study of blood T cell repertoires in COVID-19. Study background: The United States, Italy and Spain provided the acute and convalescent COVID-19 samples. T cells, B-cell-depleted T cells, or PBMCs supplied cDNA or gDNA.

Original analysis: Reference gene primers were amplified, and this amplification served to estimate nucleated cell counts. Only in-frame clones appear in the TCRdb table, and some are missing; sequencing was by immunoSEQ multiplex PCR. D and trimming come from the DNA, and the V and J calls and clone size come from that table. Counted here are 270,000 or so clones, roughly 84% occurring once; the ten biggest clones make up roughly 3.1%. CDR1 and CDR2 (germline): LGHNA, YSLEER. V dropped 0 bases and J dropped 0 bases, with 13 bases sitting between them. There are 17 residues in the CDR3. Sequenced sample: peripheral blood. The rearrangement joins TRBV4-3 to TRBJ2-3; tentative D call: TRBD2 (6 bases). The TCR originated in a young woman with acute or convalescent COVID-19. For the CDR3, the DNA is TGCGCCAGCAGCCAAGATCGGTGGAGGGACAGCACAGATACGCAGTATTTT. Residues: CASSQDRWRDSTDTQYF.